This TCR beta chain emerged from a study of OX40 agonist ivuxolimab in advanced cancers. Study overall: Melanoma, hepatocellular carcinoma, head and neck or renal cell cancer occurred in dose-escalation patients. Notes on the study in general: Clonal expansion was seen in CD4+ and CD8+ blood T cells by week 6 at 0.1 to 3.0 mg/kg.

Germline V gene sequence: CDR1 LGHNA, CDR2 YNFKEQ. The CDR3 spans 18 residues. Between the trimmed V and J ends, which lost 0 bases and 3 bases, there was a span of 15 bases. Turning to this clone: Its antigen is not identified.

TCRdb's table, derived via immunoSEQ multiplex PCR, lists solely in-frame clones and lacks some. The sample includes more than 75,000 clones, 70% to 85% of them seen just once. The sequence was obtained from an adult with an advanced solid tumor such as melanoma, head and neck, liver or kidney cancer. The sequenced sample was CD4+ or CD8+ T cells sorted from blood, obtained in a trial of the OX40 agonist ivuxolimab. V is TRBV4-2 and J is TRBJ1-6; D is perhaps TRBD1 (6 bases). The CDR3 region is CASSQETSRGHYNSPLHF. The CDR3 region has the DNA TGTGCCAGCAGCCAAGAAACCTCCCGGGGGCACTATAATTCACCCCTCCACTTT.